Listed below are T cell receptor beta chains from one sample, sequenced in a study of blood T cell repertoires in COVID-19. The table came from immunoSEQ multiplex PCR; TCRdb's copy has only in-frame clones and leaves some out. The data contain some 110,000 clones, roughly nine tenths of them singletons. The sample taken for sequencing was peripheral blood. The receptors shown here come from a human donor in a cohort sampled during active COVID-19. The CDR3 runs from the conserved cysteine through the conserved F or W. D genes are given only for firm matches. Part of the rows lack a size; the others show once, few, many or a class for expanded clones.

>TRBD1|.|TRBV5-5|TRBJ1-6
TGTGCCACCCGGACTGGGACAGTTAATTCACCCCTCCACTTT
CATRTGTVNSPLHF
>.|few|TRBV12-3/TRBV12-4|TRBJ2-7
TGTGCCAGCAGTGCGTCCTACGAGCAGTACTTC
CASSASYEQYF
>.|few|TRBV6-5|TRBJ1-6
TGTGCCAGCAGGAATTCACAGGGATTTGTTTCACCCCTCCACTTT
CASRNSQGFVSPLHF
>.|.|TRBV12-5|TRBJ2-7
TGTGCTAGTGCCCCGACCGGACAGTCCTACGAGCAGTACTTC
CASAPTGQSYEQYF
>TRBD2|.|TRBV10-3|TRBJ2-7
TGTGCCATCAGTGAGTCAAGTAGCGGGAGAGGCGAGCAGTACTTC
CAISESSSGRGEQYF
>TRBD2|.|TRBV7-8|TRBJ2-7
TGTGCCAGCAGCACCGTCCCTAGCGGGAGGGCCTACGAGCAGTACTTC
CASSTVPSGRAYEQYF
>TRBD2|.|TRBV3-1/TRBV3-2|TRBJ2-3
TGTGCCAGCAGCTTTTCTAGCGGGGGGAGGTCAGATACGCAGTATTTT
CASSFSSGGRSDTQYF
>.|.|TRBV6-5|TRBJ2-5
TGTGCCAGCAGTTACGAGCGCAGGGGAGAGACCCAGTACTTC
CASSYERRGETQYF
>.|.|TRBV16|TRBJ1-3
TGTGCCAGCAGCCACCCGGGGAACCCCTCTGGAAACACCATATATTTT
CASSHPGNPSGNTIYF
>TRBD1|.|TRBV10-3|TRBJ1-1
TGTGCCATCAGTACAGGGGGGGGTAATGCTGAAGCTTTCTTT
CAISTGGGNAEAFF
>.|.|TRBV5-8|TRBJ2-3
TGTGCCAGCAGCCGAGGGGACAACCGGGCCTCCGCTGGGGCAGATACGCAGTATTTT
CASSRGDNRASAGADTQYF
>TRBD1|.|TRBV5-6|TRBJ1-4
TGTGCCAGCAGCAGAGTCAGGGGGCCGGGTGAAAAACTGTTTTTT
CASSRVRGPGEKLFF
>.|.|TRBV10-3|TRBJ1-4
TGTGCCATCAGCGTGCGGCTTGGAGAAAAACTGTTTTTT
CAISVRLGEKLFF
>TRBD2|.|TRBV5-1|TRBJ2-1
TGCGCCAGCAGCTCGCACTCCGGGACTAGCTCTTATGAGCAGTTCTTC
CASSSHSGTSSYEQFF
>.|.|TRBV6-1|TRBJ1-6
TGTGCCAGCAGTGAGTTGAGTAGTTCACCCCTCCACTTT
CASSELSSSPLHF
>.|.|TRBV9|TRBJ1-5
TGTGCCAGCAGCCCAGAGACAGGTTACAATCAGCCCCAGCATTTT
CASSPETGYNQPQHF
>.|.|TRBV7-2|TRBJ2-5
TGTGCCAGCAGCTTAGTGTTACTAGAAGAGACCCAGTACTTC
CASSLVLLEETQYF